The entry below gives a single T cell receptor (beta chain) sequence along with its context. In this sample, this clonotype turned up a few times. The target of this receptor is not known. No qualities accompany the bases; no much larger clone lies one base away. This entry is derived from a study of T-cell reconstitution after alpha-beta-depleted transplantation in children (dated by TCRdb to 2015 to 2016). Some background on the complete study: The study quantitatively tracked T-cell immune reconstitution after TCRalphabeta/CD19-depleted allogeneic hematopoietic cell transplantation in children using TCR repertoire profiling. Summary of the overall study and its limitations: In some patients, the high TCRbeta diversity seen at day 60 was put down to recipient T cells and intrathymic progenitors that had survived conditioning. About two months after transplant, the apparently early recovery of alphabetaT-cell counts reportedly depended on just several hundred clones that had expanded rapidly and came from non-depleted graft cells. Over subsequent months, a decline in hyperexpanded clone frequencies was noted, and after one year, T-cell counts and TCRbeta diversity were mostly ascribed to newly produced T cells.

The receptor library was made with PCR. For sequencing, an Illumina HiSeq 2500 was employed. To normalize quantification of the TCRbeta repertoire, the TCR libraries were built with molecular barcoding that relied on unique molecular identifiers. TCRdb passed the public sequencing reads through fastp at Q25 and MiXCR, retaining productive beta sequences. Each record represents a unique CDR3 protein, reported with the most common genes and DNA among its rows. The sample has hundreds of thousands of distinct CDR3 sequences on record, 13% of them singletons. Approximately 2% of the sample is held by the ten biggest clonotypes. According to the study, the label for this sample's treatment or condition signals: allogeneic hematopoietic cell transplantation with graft depleted of TCRalphabeta T cells and CD19 B cells. The transplant recipients were children given TCRalphabeta/CD19-depleted allogeneic hematopoietic cell grafts.

From a lookup of the germline V gene, CDR1 and CDR2 are SGDLS and YYNGEE. CDR3 length: 14 amino acids, cysteine to phenylalanine. CDR3 DNA only is kept here, 42 bases in frame from base 1. The junction shows trimming of 0 bases on V and 4 bases on J, plus 10 bases between the germline ends. The TCR originated in a male patient younger than 18 who had a stem cell transplant for acute myeloid leukemia, so the T cells may come from the graft donor. The rearranged chain carries TRBV9 and TRBJ1-1, with TRBD1 perhaps the D gene, on 6 matching bases. Sequenced here: PBMCs, mostly from graft donor cells, sampled 360 days after TCRalphabeta/CD19-depleted stem cell transplant. The CDR3 is CASSVGGAGTEAFF. The sequenced DNA is TGTGCCAGCAGCGTAGGGGGGGCAGGCACTGAAGCTTTCTTT. Reference TRBV9 and TRBJ1-1 proteins supply the regions before and after the CDR3; the full variable domain is: DSGVTQTPKHLITATGQRVTLRCSPRSGDLSVYWYQQSLDQGLQFLIQYYNGEERAKGNILERFSAQQFPDLHSELNLSSLELGDSALYFCASSVGGAGTEAFFGQGTRLTVV.